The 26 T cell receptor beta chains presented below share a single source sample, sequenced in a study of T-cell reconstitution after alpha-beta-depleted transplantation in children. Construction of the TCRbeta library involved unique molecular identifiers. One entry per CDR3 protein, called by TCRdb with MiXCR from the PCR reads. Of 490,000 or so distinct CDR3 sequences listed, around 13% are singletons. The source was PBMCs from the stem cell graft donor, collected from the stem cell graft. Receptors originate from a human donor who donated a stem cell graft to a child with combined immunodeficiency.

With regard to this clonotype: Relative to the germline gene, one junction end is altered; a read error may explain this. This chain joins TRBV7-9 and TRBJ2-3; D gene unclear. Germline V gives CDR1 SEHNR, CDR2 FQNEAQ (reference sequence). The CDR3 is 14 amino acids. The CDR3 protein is CVSSLAARTDTQYF. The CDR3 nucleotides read TGTGTCAGCAGCTTAGCAGCCCGCACAGATACGCAGTATTTT. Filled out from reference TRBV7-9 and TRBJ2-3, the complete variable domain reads DTGVSQNPRHKITKRGQNVTFRCDPISEHNRLYWYRQTLGQGPEFLTYFQNEAQLEKSRLLSDRFSAERPKGSFSTLEIQRTEQGDSAMYLCVSSLAARTDTQYFGPGTRLTVL.

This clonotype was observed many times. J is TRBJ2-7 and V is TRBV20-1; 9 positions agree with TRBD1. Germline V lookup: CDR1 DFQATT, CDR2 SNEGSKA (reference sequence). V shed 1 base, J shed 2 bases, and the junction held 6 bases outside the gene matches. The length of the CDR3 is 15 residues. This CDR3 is CSARGWTGDPYEQYF. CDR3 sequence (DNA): TGCAGTGCTAGAGGTTGGACAGGGGACCCCTACGAGCAGTACTTC.

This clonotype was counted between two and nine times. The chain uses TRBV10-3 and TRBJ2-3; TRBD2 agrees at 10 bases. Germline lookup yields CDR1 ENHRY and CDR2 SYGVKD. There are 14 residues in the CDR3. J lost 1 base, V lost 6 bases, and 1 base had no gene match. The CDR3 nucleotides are TGTGCCATCAGCCTAGCGGGAGGCACAGATACGCAGTATTTT. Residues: CAISLAGGTDTQYF.

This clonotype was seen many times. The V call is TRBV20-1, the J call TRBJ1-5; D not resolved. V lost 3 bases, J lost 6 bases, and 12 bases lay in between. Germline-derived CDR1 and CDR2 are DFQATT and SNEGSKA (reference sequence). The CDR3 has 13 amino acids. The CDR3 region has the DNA TGCAGTGCTAGTAGGTCACTCTCTCAGCCCCAGCATTTT. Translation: CSASRSLSQPQHF.

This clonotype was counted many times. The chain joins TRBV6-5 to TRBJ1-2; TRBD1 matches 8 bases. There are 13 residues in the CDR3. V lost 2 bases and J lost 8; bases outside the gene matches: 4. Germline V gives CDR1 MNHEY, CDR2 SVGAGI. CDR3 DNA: TGTGCCAGCAGTTACGGACAGGGACCGGGCTACACCTTC. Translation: CASSYGQGPGYTF.

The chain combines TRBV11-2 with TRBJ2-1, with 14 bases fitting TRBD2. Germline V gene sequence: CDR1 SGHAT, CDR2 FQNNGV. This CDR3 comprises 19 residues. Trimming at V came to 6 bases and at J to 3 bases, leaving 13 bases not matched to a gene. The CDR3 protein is CASREAGLAGVRGYNEQFF. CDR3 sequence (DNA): TGTGCCAGCAGGGAAGCGGGACTAGCGGGAGTCAGGGGCTACAATGAGCAGTTCTTC. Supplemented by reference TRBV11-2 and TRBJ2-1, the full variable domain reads EAGVAQSPRYKIIEKRQSVAFWCNPISGHATLYWYQQILGQGPKLLIQFQNNGVVDDSQLPKDRFSAERLKGVDSTLKIQPAKLEDSAVYLCASREAGLAGVRGYNEQFFGPGTRLTVL.

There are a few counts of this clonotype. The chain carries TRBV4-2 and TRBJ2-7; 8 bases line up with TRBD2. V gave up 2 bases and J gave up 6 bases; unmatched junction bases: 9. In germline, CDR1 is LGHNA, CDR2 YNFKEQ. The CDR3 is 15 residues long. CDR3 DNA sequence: TGTGCCAGCAGCCAACATGGAGCGGGAGTTATCGAGCAGTACTTC. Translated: CASSQHGAGVIEQYF.

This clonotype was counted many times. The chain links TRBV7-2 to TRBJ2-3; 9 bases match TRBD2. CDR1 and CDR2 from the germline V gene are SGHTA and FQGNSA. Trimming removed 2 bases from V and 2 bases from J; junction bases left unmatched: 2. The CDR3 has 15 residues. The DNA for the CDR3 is TGTGCCAGCAGCTTATCGGGACTAGCCACAGATACGCAGTATTTT. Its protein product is CASSLSGLATDTQYF.

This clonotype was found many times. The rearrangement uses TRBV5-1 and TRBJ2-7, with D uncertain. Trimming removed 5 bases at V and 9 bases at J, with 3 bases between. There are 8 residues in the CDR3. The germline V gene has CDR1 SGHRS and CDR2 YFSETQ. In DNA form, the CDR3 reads TGCGCCAGCAGTTCGCAGTACTTC. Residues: CASSSQYF.

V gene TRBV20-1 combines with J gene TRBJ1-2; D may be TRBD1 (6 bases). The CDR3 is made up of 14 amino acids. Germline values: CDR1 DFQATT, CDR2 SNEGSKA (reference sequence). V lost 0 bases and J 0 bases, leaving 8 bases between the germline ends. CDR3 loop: CSARDTGTNYGYTF. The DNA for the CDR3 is TGCAGTGCTAGAGATACAGGGACTAACTATGGCTACACCTTC.

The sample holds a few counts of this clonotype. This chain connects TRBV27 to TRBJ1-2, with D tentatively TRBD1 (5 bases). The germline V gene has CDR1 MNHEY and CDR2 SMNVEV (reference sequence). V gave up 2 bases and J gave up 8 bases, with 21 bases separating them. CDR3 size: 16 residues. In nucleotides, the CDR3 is TGTGCCAGCAGTTTAAACAGGTGGGGGACCCTTGGCGGCTACACCTTC. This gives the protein CASSLNRWGTLGGYTF.

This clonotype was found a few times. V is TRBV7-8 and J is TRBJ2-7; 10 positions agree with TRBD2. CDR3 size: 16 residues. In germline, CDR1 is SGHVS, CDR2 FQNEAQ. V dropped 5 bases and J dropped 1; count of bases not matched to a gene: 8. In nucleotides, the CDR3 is TGTGCCAGCAGCCCCTTCGGACTAGCGGCTTCCTACGAGCAGTACTTC. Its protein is CASSPFGLAASYEQYF.

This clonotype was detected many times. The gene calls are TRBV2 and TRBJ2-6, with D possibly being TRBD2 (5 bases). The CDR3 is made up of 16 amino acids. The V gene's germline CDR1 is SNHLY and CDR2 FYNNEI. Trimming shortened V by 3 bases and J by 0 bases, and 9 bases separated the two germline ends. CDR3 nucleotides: TGTGCCAGCAGTGATCCCGGGATCTCTGGGGCCAACGTCCTGACTTTC. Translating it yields CASSDPGISGANVLTF.

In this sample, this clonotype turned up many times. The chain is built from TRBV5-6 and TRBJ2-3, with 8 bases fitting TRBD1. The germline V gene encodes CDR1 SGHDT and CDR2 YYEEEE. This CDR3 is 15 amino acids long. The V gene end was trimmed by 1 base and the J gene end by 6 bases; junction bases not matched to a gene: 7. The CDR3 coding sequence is TGTGCCAGCAGCTTGTTCGACAGGGGAGCCGATACGCAGTATTTT. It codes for CASSLFDRGADTQYF.

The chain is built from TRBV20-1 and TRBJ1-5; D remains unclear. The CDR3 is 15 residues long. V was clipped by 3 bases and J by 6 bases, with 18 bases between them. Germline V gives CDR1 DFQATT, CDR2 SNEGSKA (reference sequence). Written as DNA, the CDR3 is TGCAGTGCTAGTGCTGGCCTGGCCTCGGGTCAGCCCCAGCATTTT. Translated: CSASAGLASGQPQHF.

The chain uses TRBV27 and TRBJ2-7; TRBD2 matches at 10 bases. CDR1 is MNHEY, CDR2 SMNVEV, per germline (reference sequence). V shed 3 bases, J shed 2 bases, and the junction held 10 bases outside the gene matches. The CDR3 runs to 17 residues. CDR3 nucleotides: TGTGCCAGCAGTTTTACGGGAAGGCTAGCGGGGGCCTACGAGCAGTACTTC. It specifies CASSFTGRLAGAYEQYF.

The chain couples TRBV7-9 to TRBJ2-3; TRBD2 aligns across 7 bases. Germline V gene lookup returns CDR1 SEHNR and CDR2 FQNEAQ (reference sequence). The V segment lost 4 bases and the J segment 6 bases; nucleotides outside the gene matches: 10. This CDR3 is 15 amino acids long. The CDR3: CASSSRTSKSDTQYF. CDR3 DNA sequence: TGTGCCAGCAGCTCCCGGACTAGTAAGTCCGATACGCAGTATTTT.

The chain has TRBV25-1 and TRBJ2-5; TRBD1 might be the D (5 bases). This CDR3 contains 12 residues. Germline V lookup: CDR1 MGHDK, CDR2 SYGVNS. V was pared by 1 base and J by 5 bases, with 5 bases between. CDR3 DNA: TGTGCCAGCAGTGAATCAGGGGAGACCCAGTACTTC. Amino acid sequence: CASSESGETQYF.

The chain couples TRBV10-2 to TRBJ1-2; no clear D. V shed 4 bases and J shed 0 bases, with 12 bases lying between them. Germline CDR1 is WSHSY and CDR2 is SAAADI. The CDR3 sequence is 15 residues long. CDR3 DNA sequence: TGCGCCAGCAGTGGTGGCAGTACCACTAACTATGGCTACACCTTC. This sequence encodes CASSGGSTTNYGYTF.

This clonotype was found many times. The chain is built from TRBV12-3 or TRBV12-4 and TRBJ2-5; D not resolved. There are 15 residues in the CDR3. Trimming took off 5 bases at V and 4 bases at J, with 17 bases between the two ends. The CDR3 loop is CASSDEWAEPETQYF. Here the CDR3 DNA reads TGTGCCAGCAGTGACGAGTGGGCGGAACCAGAGACCCAGTACTTC.

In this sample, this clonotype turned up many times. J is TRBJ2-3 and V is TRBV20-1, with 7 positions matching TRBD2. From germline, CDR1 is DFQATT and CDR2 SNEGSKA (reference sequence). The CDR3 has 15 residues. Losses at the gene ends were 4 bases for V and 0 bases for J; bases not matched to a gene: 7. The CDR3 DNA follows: TGCAGTGCTACGATCGCGGGAGTAAGCACAGATACGCAGTATTTT. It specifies CSATIAGVSTDTQYF.

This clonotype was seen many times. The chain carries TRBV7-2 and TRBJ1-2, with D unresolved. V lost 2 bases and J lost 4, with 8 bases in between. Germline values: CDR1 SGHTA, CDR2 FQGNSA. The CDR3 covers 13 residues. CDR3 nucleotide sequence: TGTGCCAGCAGCTTAAACGGCCCCTATGGCTACACCTTC. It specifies CASSLNGPYGYTF.

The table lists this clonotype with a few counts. The DNA for the CDR3 is TGTGCCAGCAGCCAAGTTCAGTACAATGAGCAGTTCTTC. This codes for CASSQVQYNEQFF. The chain carries TRBV14 and TRBJ2-1; D gene uncertain. The V end was cut by 1 base, the J end by 4 bases, with 5 bases between. There are 13 residues in the CDR3. From germline, CDR1 is SGHDN and CDR2 FVKESK. The entire variable domain, with the rest obtained from reference TRBV14 and TRBJ2-1, is as follows: EAGVTQFPSHSVIEKGQTVTLRCDPISGHDNLYWYRRVMGKEIKFLLHFVKESKQDESGMPNNRFLAERTGGTYSTLKVQPAELEDSGVYFCASSQVQYNEQFFGPGTRLTVL.

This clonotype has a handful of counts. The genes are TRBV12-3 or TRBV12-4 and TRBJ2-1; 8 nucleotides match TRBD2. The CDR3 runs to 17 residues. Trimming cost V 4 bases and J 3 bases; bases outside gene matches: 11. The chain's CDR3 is CASSSIVQREFYNEQFF. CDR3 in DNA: TGTGCCAGCAGTTCAATCGTCCAGCGGGAGTTCTACAATGAGCAGTTCTTC.

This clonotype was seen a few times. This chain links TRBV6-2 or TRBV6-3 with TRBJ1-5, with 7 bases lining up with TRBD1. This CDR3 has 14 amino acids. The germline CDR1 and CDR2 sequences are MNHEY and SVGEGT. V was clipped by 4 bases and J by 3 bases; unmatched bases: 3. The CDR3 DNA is TGTGCCAGCAGTTCGACAGGGTACAATCAGCCCCAGCATTTT. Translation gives CASSSTGYNQPQHF.

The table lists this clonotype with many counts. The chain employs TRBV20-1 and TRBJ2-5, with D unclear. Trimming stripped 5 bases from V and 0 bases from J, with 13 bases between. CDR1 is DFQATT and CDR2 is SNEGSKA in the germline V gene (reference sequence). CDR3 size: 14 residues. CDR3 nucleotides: TGCAGTGCTTACCCCTTAGGGAACCAAGAGACCCAGTACTTC. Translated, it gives CSAYPLGNQETQYF.